Detailed here is one T cell receptor beta chain. The CDR3 has 15 residues. Germline V gives CDR1 KGHDR, CDR2 SFDVKD. Trimming took 2 bases from V and 7 from J, leaving 17 bases between them. Original data processing: Quantification of nucleated cells was approximated via reference gene primer amplification. The table came from immunoSEQ multiplex PCR; TCRdb's copy has only in-frame clones and leaves some out. V and J calls plus clone size are reproduced from that table; the DNA served to infer D and trimming. The sample holds roughly 150,000 clones; roughly 80% are singletons and the top ten take approximately 9.9%. The entry originates in a study of blood T cell repertoires in COVID-19. Study at large: Samples of COVID-19 (acute and convalescent) were obtained from the United States, Italy and Spain. T cells, B-cell-depleted T cells, or PBMCs provided the cDNA or gDNA that served as material.

This chain connects TRBV24-1 to TRBJ2-7, with a tentative D call TRBD2 (5 bases). The source of this sequence is a man between 60 and 75 years old who had recovered from COVID-19. The material sequenced was peripheral blood. DNA for the CDR3: TGTGCCACCAGTGATTATTTAGGGTCTACGGGAGAGCAGTACTTC. The encoded protein is CATSDYLGSTGEQYF.